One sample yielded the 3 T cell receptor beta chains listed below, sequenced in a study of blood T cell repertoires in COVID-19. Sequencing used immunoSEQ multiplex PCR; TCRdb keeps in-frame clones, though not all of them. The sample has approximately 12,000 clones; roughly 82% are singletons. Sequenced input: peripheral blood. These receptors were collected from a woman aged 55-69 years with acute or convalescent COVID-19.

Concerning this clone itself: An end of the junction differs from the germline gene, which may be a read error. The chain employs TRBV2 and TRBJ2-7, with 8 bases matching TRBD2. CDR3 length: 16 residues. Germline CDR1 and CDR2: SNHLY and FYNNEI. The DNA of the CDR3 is TGTGCCAGCAGCGAAGTAGCCCGGACTAGCTACTACGAGCAGTACTTC. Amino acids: CASSEVARTSYYEQYF.

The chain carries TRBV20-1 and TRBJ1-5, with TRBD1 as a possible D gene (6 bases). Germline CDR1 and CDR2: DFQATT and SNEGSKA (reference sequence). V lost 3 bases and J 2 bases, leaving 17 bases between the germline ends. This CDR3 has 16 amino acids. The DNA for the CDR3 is TGCAGTGCTAGTGGCCCCGTGGACAGAGGCAATCAGCCCCAGCATTTT. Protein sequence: CSASGPVDRGNQPQHF.

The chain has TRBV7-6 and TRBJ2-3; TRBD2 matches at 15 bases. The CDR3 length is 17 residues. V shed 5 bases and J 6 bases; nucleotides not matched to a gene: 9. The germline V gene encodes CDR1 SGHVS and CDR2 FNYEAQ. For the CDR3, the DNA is TGTGCCAGCAGCCTAGGACTAGCGGGGGGGTCAGGGGATACGCAGTATTTT. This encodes CASSLGLAGGSGDTQYF.